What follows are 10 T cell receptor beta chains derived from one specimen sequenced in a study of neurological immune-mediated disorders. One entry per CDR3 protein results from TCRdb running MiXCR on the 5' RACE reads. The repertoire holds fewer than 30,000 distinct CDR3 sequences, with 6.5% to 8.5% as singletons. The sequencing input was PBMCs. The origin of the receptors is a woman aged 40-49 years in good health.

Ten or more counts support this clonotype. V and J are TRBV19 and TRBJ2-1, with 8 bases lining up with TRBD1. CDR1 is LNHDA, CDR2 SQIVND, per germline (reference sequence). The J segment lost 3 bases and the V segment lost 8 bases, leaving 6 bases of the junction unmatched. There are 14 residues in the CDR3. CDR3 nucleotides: TGTGCCAGTCGCCCAGGGGGCATCTACAATGAGCAGTTCTTC. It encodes CASRPGGIYNEQFF.

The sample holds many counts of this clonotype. In DNA, the CDR3 is TGTGCCAGCAGTTGGACATTCCAAGAGACCCAGTACTTC. Translating it yields CASSWTFQETQYF. The chain is built from TRBV2 and TRBJ2-5; possible D gene TRBD1, 5 bases. Germline V CDR1 and CDR2: SNHLY, FYNNEI. The V end lost 5 bases, the J end lost 1 base, and 8 bases lay between the germline ends. CDR3 length: 13 amino acids.

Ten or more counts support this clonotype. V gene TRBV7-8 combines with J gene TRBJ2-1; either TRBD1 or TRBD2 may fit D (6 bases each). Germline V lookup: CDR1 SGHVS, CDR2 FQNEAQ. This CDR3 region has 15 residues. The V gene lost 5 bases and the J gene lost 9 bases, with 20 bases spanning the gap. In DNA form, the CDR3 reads TGTGCCAGCAGCCTTATGGGGGCGGGACAAGGTGAGCAGTTCTTC. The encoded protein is CASSLMGAGQGEQFF. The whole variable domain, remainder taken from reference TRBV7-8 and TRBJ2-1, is GAGVSQSPRYKVAKRGQDVALRCDPISGHVSLFWYQQALGQGPEFLTYFQNEAQLDKSGLPSDRFFAERPEGSVSTLKIQRTQQEDSAVYLCASSLMGAGQGEQFFGPGTRLTVL.

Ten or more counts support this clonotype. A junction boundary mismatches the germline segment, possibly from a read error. The CDR3 here is CASSPDGIYEQYF. CDR3 bases: TGCGCCAGCAGCCCGGATGGGATCTACGAGCAGTATTTC. V usage is TRBV5-1 and J usage is TRBJ2-7; D gene uncertain. This CDR3 has 13 residues. Germline CDR1 and CDR2: SGHRS and YFSETQ.

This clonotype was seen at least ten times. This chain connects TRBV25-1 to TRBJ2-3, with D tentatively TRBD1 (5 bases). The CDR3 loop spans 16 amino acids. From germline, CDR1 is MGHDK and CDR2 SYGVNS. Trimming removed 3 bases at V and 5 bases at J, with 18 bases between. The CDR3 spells CASSDQLKGPIDTQYF. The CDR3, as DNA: TGTGCCAGCAGTGACCAATTAAAGGGGCCGATAGATACGCAGTATTTT. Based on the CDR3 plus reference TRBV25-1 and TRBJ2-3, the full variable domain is EADIYQTPRYLVIGTGKKITLECSQTMGHDKMYWYQQDPGMELHLIHYSYGVNSTEKGDLSSESTVSRIRTEHFPLTLESARPSHTSQYLCASSDQLKGPIDTQYFGPGTRLTVL.

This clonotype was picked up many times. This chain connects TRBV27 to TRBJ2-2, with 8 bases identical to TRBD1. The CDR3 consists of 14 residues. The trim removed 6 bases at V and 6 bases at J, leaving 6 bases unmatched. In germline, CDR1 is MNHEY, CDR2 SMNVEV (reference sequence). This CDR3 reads CASRSGQAAGELFF. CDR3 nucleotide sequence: TGTGCCAGCAGATCGGGACAGGCAGCCGGGGAGCTGTTTTTT.

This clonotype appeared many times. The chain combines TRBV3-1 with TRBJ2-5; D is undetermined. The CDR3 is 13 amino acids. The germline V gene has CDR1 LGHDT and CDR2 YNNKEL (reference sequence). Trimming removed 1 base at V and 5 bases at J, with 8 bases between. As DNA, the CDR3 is TGTGCCAGCAGCCAAGTGTCTACGGAGACCCAGTACTTC. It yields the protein CASSQVSTETQYF.

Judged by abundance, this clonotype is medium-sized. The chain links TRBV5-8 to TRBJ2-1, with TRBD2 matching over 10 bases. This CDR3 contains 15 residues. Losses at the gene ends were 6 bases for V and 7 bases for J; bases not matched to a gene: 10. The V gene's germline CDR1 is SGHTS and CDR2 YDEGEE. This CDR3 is CASILLAGIKNEQFF. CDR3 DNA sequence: TGTGCCAGCATCCTACTAGCGGGAATTAAGAATGAGCAGTTCTTC.

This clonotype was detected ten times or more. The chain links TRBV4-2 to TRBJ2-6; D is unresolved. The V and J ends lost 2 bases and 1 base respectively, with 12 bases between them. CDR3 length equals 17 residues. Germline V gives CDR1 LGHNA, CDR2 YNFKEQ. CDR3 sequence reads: CASSQSESNSGANVLTF. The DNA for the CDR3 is TGTGCCAGCAGCCAATCAGAATCAAATTCTGGGGCCAACGTCCTGACTTTC.

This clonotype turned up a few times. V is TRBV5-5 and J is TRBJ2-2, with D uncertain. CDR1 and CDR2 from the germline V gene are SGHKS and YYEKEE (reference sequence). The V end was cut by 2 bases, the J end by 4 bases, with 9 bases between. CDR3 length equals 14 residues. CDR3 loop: CASSFLVLTGELFF. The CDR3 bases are TGTGCCAGCAGCTTCCTCGTCCTCACCGGGGAGCTGTTTTTT.